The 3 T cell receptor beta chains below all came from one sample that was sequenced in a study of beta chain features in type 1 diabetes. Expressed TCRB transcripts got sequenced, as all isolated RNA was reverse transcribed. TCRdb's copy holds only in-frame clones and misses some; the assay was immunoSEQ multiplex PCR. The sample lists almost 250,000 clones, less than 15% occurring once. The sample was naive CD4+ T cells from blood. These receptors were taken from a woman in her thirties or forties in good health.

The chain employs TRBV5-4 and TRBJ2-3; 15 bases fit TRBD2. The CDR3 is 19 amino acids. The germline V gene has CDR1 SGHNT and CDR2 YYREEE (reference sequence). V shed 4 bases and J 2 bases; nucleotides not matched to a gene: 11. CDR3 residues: CASSKWTSGGATLTDTQYF. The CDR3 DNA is TGTGCCAGCAGCAAATGGACTAGCGGGGGGGCCACCCTCACAGATACGCAGTATTTT.

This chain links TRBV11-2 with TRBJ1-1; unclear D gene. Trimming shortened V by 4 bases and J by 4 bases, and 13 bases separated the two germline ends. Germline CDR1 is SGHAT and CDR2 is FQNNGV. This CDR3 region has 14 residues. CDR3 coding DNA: TGTGCCAGCAGCTCCGACGGAGGAGGCACTGAAGCTTTCTTT. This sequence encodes CASSSDGGGTEAFF.

The chain's CDR3 is CASSLQATNTGELFF. The CDR3 DNA is TGCGCCAGCAGCTTACAGGCGACGAACACCGGGGAGCTGTTTTTT. The rearrangement uses TRBV5-1 and TRBJ2-2, with D perhaps TRBD1 (5 bases). In germline, CDR1 is SGHRS, CDR2 YFSETQ. The CDR3 extends over 15 amino acids. V was clipped by 2 bases and J by 0 bases, with 8 bases between them.